The subject of this entry is one TCR beta chain. The antigen is undetermined. This record comes from a study of post-analysis software for immune sequencing data. Study-level background: Multiple sclerosis in the patients followed relapsing-remitting, secondary progressive and progressive-relapsing courses.

Trimming shortened V by 3 bases and J by 10 bases, and 10 bases separated the two germline ends. This CDR3 region has 13 residues. CDR1 is SEHNR and CDR2 is FQNEAQ in the germline V gene (reference sequence). Findings of the study overall: Those samples that were prepared in the same batch co-clustered strongly by F measure. Controls showed lower frequencies than patients for five TRBV segments, and TRBV5-6, TRBV5-1 and TRBV20-1 were among these. Multiple sclerosis patients showed significantly lower normalized Chao1 diversity than controls did.

The library was made from cDNA and included unique molecular identifiers. cDNA molecules numbering about 480,000 came from roughly 1 to 10 million T cells. TCRdb itself ran the PCR reads through MiXCR, one entry per CDR3 protein. This sample has over 700,000 distinct CDR3 sequences; 25% to 30% occur once, and the top ten carry roughly 0.57%. This TCR was sampled from a girl between 10 and 17 years old with multiple sclerosis. The sequenced sample consisted of blood. The chain combines TRBV7-9 with TRBJ1-6, with D hard to call. In DNA, the CDR3 is TGTGCCAGCAGCTTGGAGGGCAGATCACCCCTCCACTTT. Its protein product is CASSLEGRSPLHF.